This TCR beta chain was sequenced in a study of technical replicates of blood from a few donors. TCRdb's table, derived via immunoSEQ multiplex PCR, lists solely in-frame clones and lacks some. The profile shows 65,000 to 95,000 clones, about nine tenths of them singletons. The clonotype comes from a human donor in good health. The sequencing input was T cells isolated from PBMCs.

The DNA for the CDR3 is TGTGCCAGCAGTCCCCAGGGAAGGTATGGCTACACCTTC. Its protein product is CASSPQGRYGYTF. The V call is TRBV28, the J call TRBJ1-2; possible D gene TRBD1, 5 bases. The CDR3 runs 13 residues. V was pared by 5 bases and J by 5 bases, with 12 bases between. Germline CDR1 is MDHEN and CDR2 is SYDVKM.